Each of the 14 T cell receptor beta chains below was sequenced from the same sample in a study of technical replicates of blood from a handful of donors. Only in-frame clones appear in the TCRdb table, and some are missing; sequencing was by immunoSEQ multiplex PCR. Here the sample spans just over 70,000 clones, around 95% being singletons. The sequencing input was T cells isolated from PBMCs. Receptors originate from a human donor in good health.

The gene calls are TRBV6-5 and TRBJ2-7, with 7 bases matching TRBD1. The CDR3 runs 15 residues. Germline values: CDR1 MNHEY, CDR2 SVGAGI. The V gene end was trimmed by 6 bases and the J gene end by 5 bases; junction bases not matched to a gene: 13. In DNA, the CDR3 is TGTGCCAGCAGGAACTCAGAGGGGGCACGCCACGAGCAGTACTTC. Protein: CASRNSEGARHEQYF.

This chain connects TRBV7-8 to TRBJ1-1, with 7 bases fitting TRBD1. Germline V lookup: CDR1 SGHVS, CDR2 FQNEAQ. The CDR3 length is 16 residues. V was pared by 6 bases and J by 0 bases, with 10 bases of the junction left unmatched. CDR3 bases: TGTGCCAGCAGACTGACAGGGTCTAAGGTGAACACTGAAGCTTTCTTT. As protein: CASRLTGSKVNTEAFF.

V is TRBV5-6 and J is TRBJ1-2, with D maybe TRBD1 (5 bases). In germline, CDR1 is SGHDT, CDR2 YYEEEE. Trimming took off 4 bases at V and 3 bases at J, with 10 bases between the two ends. The CDR3 has 13 amino acids. The CDR3 DNA reads TGTGCCAGCAGCGAAGACAGTCACTATGGCTACACCTTC. This gives the protein CASSEDSHYGYTF.

The V gene is TRBV28, the J gene TRBJ2-1; 8 bases map to TRBD2. The germline CDR1 and CDR2 sequences are MDHEN and SYDVKM. V was clipped by 5 bases and J by 9 bases; unmatched bases: 6. This CDR3 comprises 13 residues. CDR3 DNA: TGTGCCAGCAGTCTGGGACTAGAGGGTGAGCAGTTCTTC. Encoded protein: CASSLGLEGEQFF.

CDR3 sequence: CASSLDGTSGSIYNEQFF. For the CDR3, the DNA is TGTGCCAGCAGCTTAGACGGGACTAGCGGGAGTATCTACAATGAGCAGTTCTTC. The chain uses TRBV7-8 and TRBJ2-1; the match to TRBD2 covers 14 bases. CDR3 length: 18 amino acids. Germline lookup yields CDR1 SGHVS and CDR2 FQNEAQ. With V trimmed by 1 base and J by 3 bases, 5 bases remained unmatched.

The chain recombines TRBV5-8 with TRBJ2-1, with 7 bases that match TRBD2. The CDR3 runs to 16 residues. CDR1 is SGHTS and CDR2 is YDEGEE in the germline V gene. V trimming: 3 bases; J trimming: 3 bases; junction bases outside the gene matches: 9. CDR3 DNA: TGTGCCAGCAGCTCGAGCCGGGACTATCACTACAATGAGCAGTTCTTC. Amino acids: CASSSSRDYHYNEQFF.

This rearrangement joins TRBV7-3 to TRBJ2-1; D is possibly TRBD2 (5 bases). CDR1 and CDR2 (germline): SGHTA, FQGTGA. Trimming removed 4 bases from V and 5 bases from J, with 9 bases in between. The CDR3 extends over 13 amino acids. The CDR3 DNA reads TGTGCCAGCAGCTACGGACTCCACAATGAGCAGTTCTTC. Its protein product is CASSYGLHNEQFF.

V and J are TRBV6-5 and TRBJ1-2, with 9 bases identical to TRBD1. The CDR3 spans 13 residues. The ends lost 4 bases at V and 10 bases at J; junction bases unmatched: 7. In germline, CDR1 is MNHEY, CDR2 SVGAGI. The CDR3 nucleotides are TGTGCCAGCAGTTCCCCGGGACAGGGAGACTACACCTTC. Translating it yields CASSSPGQGDYTF.

This clone was seen once. This chain uses TRBV6-5 with TRBJ1-5, with D uncertain. The CDR3 is 13 residues long. V lost 10 bases and J lost 1, with 11 bases in between. Germline loops: CDR1 MNHEY, CDR2 SVGAGI. In DNA form, the CDR3 reads TGTGCCACATCCACAATCAGCAATCAGCCCCAGCATTTT. As protein: CATSTISNQPQHF.

This clone was detected once. The chain combines TRBV11-3 with TRBJ1-3; D may be TRBD1 (5 bases). Germline assignment: CDR1 SGHNT and CDR2 YENEEA. The V end was cut by 5 bases, the J end by 0 bases, with 17 bases between. The CDR3 contains 17 residues. CDR3 sequence reads: CASSTRWGLGSGNTIYF. Here the CDR3 DNA reads TGTGCCAGCAGCACCAGATGGGGACTGGGCTCTGGAAACACCATATATTTT.

This clone was counted once. The chain's CDR3 is CASRAGSLEEQYF. The CDR3 DNA is TGCGCCAGCAGAGCGGGCTCTTTAGAGGAGCAGTACTTC. This chain joins TRBV5-1 and TRBJ2-7; a weak D match, TRBD2 (6 bases). This CDR3 is 13 amino acids long. Trimming left V 5 bases short and J 7 bases short, with 16 bases between. Per germline, CDR1 SGHRS and CDR2 YFSETQ.

The sample holds a few counts of this clone. The V gene is TRBV29-1, the J gene TRBJ2-2; D unclear. CDR3 length: 13 amino acids. The V gene's germline CDR1 is SQVTM and CDR2 ANQGSEA. Trimming left V 6 bases short and J 5 bases short, with 13 bases between. CDR3 DNA sequence: TGCAGCGTAGGCGGTCATATGACCGGGGAGCTGTTTTTT. Translated: CSVGGHMTGELFF.

V is TRBV19 and J is TRBJ1-4; D unclear. Trimming left V 3 bases short and J 8 bases short, with 16 bases between. Germline V gene lookup returns CDR1 LNHDA and CDR2 SQIVND (reference sequence). The CDR3 covers 15 residues. CDR3 residues: CASSIGGYSEEKLFF. CDR3 sequence (DNA): TGTGCCAGTAGTATTGGAGGCTATTCTGAGGAAAAACTGTTTTTT.

This chain uses TRBV2 with TRBJ1-4; tentative D call: TRBD1 (5 bases). There are 13 residues in the CDR3. Germline-derived CDR1 and CDR2 are SNHLY and FYNNEI. V shed 6 bases and J shed 5 bases, with 10 bases lying between them. CDR3 sequence reads: CASRWGENEKLFF. The CDR3 DNA is TGTGCCAGCAGATGGGGGGAAAATGAAAAACTGTTTTTT.